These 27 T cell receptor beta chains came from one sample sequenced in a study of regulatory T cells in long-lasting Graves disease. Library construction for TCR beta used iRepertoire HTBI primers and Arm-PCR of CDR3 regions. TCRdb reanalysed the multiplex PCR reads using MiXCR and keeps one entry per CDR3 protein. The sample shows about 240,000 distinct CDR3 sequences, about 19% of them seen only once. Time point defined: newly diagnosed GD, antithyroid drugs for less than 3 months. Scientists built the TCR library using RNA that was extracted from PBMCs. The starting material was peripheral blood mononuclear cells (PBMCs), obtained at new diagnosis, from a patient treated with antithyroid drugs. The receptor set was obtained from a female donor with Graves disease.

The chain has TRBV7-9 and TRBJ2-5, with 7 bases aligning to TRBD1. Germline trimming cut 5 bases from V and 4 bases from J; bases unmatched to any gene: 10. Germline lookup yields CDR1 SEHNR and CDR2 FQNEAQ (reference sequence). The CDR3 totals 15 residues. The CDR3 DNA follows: TGTGCCAGCAGCCGCACAGACAGACAGGGAGAGACCCAGTACTTC. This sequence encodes CASSRTDRQGETQYF. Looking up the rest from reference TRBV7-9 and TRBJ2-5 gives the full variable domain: DTGVSQNPRHKITKRGQNVTFRCDPISEHNRLYWYRQTLGQGPEFLTYFQNEAQLEKSRLLSDRFSAERPKGSFSTLEIQRTEQGDSAMYLCASSRTDRQGETQYFGPGTRLLVL.

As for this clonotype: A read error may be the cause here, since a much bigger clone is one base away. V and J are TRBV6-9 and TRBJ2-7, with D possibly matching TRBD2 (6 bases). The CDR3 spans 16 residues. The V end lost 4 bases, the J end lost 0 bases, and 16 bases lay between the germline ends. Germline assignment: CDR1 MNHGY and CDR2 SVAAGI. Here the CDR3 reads CASSCSGLAVSYEQYF. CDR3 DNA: TGTGCCAGCAGTTGCTCGGGGTTAGCGGTCTCCTACGAGCAGTACTTC.

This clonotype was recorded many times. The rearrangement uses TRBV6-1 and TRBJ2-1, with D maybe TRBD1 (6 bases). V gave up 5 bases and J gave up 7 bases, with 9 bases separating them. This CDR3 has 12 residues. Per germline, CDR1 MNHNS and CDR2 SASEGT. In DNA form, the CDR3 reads TGTGCCAGCAGTCATGGACAGAATGAGCAGTTCTTC. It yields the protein CASSHGQNEQFF.

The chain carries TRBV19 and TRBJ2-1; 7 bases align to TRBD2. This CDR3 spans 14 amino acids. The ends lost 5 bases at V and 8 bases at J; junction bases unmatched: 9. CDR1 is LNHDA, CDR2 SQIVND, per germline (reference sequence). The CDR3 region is CASSVRTRLDEQFF. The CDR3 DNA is TGTGCCAGTAGTGTCAGGACTAGACTTGATGAGCAGTTCTTC.

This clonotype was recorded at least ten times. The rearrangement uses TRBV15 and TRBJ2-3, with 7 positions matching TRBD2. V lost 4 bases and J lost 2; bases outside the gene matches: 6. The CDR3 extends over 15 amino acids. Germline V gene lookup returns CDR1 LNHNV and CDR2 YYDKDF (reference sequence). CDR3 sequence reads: CATSKGLQYTDTQYF. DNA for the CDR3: TGTGCCACCAGCAAGGGACTACAGTACACAGATACGCAGTATTTT.

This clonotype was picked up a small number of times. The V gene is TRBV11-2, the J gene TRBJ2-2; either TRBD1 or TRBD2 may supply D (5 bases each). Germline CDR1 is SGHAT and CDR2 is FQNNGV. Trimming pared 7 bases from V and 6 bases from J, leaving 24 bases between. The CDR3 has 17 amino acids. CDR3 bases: TGTGCCAGCATCTTTAATGGGCTCGGGGCGGCGGCCGGGGAGCTGTTTTTT. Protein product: CASIFNGLGAAAGELFF. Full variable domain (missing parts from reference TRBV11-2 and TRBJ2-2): EAGVAQSPRYKIIEKRQSVAFWCNPISGHATLYWYQQILGQGPKLLIQFQNNGVVDDSQLPKDRFSAERLKGVDSTLKIQPAKLEDSAVYLCASIFNGLGAAAGELFFGEGSRLTVL.

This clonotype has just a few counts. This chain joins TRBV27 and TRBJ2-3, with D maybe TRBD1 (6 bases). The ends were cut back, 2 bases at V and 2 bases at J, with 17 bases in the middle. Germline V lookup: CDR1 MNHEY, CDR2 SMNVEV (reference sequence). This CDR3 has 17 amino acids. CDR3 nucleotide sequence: TGTGCCAGCAGTTTACGAGGGGTCTGGGGGCTCACAGATACGCAGTATTTT. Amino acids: CASSLRGVWGLTDTQYF.

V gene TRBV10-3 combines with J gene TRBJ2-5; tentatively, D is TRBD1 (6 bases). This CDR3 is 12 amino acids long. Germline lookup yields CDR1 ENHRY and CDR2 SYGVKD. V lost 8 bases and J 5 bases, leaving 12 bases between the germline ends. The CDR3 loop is CAIAGDVETQYF. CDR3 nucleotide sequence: TGTGCCATCGCAGGGGATGTGGAGACCCAGTACTTC.

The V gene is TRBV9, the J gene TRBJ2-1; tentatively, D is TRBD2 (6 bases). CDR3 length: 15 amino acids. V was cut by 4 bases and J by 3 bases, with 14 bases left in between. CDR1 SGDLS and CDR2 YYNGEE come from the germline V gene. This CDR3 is CASSPFVADYNEQFF. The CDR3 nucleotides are TGTGCCAGCAGCCCTTTTGTAGCGGACTACAATGAGCAGTTCTTC. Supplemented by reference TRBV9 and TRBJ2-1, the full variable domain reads DSGVTQTPKHLITATGQRVTLRCSPRSGDLSVYWYQQSLDQGLQFLIQYYNGEERAKGNILERFSAQQFPDLHSELNLSSLELGDSALYFCASSPFVADYNEQFFGPGTRLTVL.

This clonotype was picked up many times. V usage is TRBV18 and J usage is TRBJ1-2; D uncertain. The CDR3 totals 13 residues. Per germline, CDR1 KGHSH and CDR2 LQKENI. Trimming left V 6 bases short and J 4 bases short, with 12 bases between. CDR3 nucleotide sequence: TGTGCCAGCTCCGATCAAGGGTCCTATGGCTACACCTTC. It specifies CASSDQGSYGYTF.

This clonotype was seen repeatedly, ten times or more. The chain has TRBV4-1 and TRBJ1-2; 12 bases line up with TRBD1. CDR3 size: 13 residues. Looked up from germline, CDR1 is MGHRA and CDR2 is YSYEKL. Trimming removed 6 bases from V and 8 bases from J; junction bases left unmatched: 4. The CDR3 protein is CASRHGTGGGYTF. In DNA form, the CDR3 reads TGCGCCAGCAGGCACGGGACAGGGGGCGGCTACACCTTC.

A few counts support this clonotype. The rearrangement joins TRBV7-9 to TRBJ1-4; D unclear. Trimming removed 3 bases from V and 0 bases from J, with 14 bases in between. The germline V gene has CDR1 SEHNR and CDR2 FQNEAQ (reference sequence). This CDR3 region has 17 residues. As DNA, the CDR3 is TGTGCCAGCAGCTTTTGGCGGGGTGGGGCAACTAATGAAAAACTGTTTTTT. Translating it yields CASSFWRGGATNEKLFF. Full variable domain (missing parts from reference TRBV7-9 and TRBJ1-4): DTGVSQNPRHKITKRGQNVTFRCDPISEHNRLYWYRQTLGQGPEFLTYFQNEAQLEKSRLLSDRFSAERPKGSFSTLEIQRTEQGDSAMYLCASSFWRGGATNEKLFFGSGTQLSVL.

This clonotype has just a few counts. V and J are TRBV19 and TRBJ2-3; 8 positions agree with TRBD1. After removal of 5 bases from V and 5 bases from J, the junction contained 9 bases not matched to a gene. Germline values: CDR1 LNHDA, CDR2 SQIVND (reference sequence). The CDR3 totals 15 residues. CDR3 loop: CASSYSVRGQDTQYF. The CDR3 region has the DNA TGTGCCAGTAGTTACTCCGTCAGGGGGCAAGATACGCAGTATTTT.

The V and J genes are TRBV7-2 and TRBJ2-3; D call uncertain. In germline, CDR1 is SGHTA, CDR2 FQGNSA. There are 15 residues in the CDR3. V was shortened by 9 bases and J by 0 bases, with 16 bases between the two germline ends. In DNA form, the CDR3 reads TGTGCCAGTGGTGTCCAAGTCTCTAGCACAGATACGCAGTATTTT. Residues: CASGVQVSSTDTQYF.

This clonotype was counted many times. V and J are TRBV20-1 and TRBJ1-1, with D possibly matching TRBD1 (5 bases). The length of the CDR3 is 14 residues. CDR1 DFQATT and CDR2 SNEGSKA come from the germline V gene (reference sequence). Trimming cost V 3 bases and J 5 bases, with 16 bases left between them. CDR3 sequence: CSASGRGWKTEAFF. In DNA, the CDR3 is TGCAGTGCTAGTGGTCGGGGGTGGAAGACTGAAGCTTTCTTT.

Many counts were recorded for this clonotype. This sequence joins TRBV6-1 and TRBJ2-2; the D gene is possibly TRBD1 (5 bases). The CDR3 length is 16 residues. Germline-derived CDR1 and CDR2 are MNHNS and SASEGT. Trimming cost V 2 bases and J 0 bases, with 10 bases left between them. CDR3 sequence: CASSERQTANTGELFF. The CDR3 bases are TGTGCCAGCAGTGAAAGACAGACCGCGAACACCGGGGAGCTGTTTTTT.

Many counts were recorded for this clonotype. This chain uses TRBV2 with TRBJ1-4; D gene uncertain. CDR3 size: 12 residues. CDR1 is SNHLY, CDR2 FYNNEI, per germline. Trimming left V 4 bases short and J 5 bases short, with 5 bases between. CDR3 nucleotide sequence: TGTGCCAGCAGTGTTCCCAATGAAAAACTGTTTTTT. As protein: CASSVPNEKLFF. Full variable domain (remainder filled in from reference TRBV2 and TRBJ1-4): EPEVTQTPSHQVTQMGQEVILRCVPISNHLYFYWYRQILGQKVEFLVSFYNNEISEKSEIFDDQFSVERPDGSNFTLKIRSTKLEDSAMYFCASSVPNEKLFFGSGTQLSVL.

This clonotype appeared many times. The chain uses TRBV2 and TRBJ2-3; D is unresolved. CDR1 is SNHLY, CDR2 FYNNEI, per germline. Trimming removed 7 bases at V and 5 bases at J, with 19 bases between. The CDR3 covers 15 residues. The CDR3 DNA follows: TGTGCCAGCAAGGGTTCCCCTATGATTGGAGATACGCAGTATTTT. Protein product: CASKGSPMIGDTQYF.

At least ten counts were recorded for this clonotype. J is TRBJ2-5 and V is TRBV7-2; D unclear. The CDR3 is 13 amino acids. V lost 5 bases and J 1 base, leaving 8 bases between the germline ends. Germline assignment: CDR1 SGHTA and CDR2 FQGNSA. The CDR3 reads CASSQDIQETQYF. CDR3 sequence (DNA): TGTGCCAGCAGCCAAGACATCCAAGAGACCCAGTACTTC.

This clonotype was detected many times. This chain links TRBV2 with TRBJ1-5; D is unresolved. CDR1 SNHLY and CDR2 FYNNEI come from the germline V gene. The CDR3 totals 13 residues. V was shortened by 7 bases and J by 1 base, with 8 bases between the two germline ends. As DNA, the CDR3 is TGTGCCAGCACAGTAGCAAGCAATCAGCCCCAGCATTTT. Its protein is CASTVASNQPQHF.

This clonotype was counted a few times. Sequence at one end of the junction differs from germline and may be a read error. In nucleotides, the CDR3 is TGTGCCATCAGTGAGTCTACTGGAGGGGGGGTTGACTTC. Its translation: CAISESTGGGVDF. The chain uses TRBV10-3 and TRBJ2-7, with D perhaps TRBD2 (7 bases). Germline V gene sequence: CDR1 ENHRY, CDR2 SYGVKD. This CDR3 is built from 13 residues.

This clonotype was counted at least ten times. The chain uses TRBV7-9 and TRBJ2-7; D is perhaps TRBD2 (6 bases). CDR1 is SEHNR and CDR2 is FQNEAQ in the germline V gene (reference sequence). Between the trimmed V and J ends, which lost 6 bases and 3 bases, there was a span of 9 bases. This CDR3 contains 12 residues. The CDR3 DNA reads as TGTGCCAGCAGTTTGACTAGCTACGAGCAGTACTTC. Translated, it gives CASSLTSYEQYF.

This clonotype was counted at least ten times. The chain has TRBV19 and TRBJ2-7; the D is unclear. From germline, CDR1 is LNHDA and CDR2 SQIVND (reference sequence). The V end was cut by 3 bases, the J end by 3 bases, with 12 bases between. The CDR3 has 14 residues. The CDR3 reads CASSISSSFYEQYF. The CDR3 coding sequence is TGTGCCAGTAGTATTTCGAGCAGCTTCTACGAGCAGTACTTC.

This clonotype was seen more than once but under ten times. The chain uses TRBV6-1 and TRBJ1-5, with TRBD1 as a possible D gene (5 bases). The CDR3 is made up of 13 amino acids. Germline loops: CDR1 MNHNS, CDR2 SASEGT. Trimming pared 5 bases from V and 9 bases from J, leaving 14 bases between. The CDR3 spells CASSRDGAGPQHF. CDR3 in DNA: TGTGCCAGCAGTCGGGACGGTGCAGGGCCCCAGCATTTT.

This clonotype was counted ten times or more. The CDR3 DNA reads as TGCGCCAGCAGTCCCTTAATCCGGGACAGCCGCACAGATACGCAGTATTTT. Its translation: CASSPLIRDSRTDTQYF. This rearrangement joins TRBV5-1 to TRBJ2-3; 7 nucleotides agree with TRBD1. Germline loops: CDR1 SGHRS, CDR2 YFSETQ. The J segment lost 1 base and the V segment lost 5 bases, leaving 13 bases of the junction unmatched. The CDR3 contains 17 residues.

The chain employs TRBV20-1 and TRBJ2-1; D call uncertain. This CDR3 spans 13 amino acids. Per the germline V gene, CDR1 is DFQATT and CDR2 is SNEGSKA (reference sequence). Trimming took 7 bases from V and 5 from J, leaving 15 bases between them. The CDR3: CSVVTDLDNEQFF. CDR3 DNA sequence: TGCAGTGTGGTGACGGACCTAGACAATGAGCAGTTCTTC.

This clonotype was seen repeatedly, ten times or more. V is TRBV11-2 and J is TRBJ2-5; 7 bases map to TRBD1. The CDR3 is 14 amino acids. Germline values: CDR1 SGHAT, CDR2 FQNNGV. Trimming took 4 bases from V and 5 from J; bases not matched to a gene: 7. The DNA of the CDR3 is TGTGCCAGCAGCTCCGACAGGGTATACGAGACCCAGTACTTC. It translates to CASSSDRVYETQYF.